Below are 31 T cell receptor beta chains sequenced from a single sample in a study of CD8 T cells in Susac syndrome (dated by TCRdb to the late 2010s). The library came from the immunoSEQ multiplex PCR assay. RNA was extracted with the RNeasy kit and roughly 0.45 to 1 ug was reverse transcribed using random hexamers. TCRdb cleaned the public reads at Q25 with fastp, built clones with MiXCR and kept in-frame beta chains. Every CDR3 protein is listed once, alongside the most common genes and DNA of its rows. The sample has 100,000 to 150,000 distinct CDR3 sequences on record, roughly 92% of them singletons. The ten largest clonotypes hold about 0.098% of the sample. Sequenced input: CD4+ T cells from PBMCs. These receptors all come from a human donor in good health.

The chain has TRBV12-3 or TRBV12-4 and TRBJ2-1, with a weak D call TRBD2 (5 bases). V was shortened by 6 bases and J by 0 bases, with 15 bases between the two germline ends. This CDR3 region has 16 residues. The CDR3 DNA follows: TGTGCCAGCAGCCAAGGACTGGGGAGCTCCTACAATGAGCAGTTCTTC. It encodes CASSQGLGSSYNEQFF.

The rearrangement uses TRBV20-1 and TRBJ2-7, with 9 bases matching TRBD1. CDR3 length: 15 amino acids. The junction had 9 bases not matched to a gene; V was cut back by 6 bases and J by 0 bases. Germline-derived CDR1 and CDR2 are DFQATT and SNEGSKA (reference sequence). CDR3 nucleotide sequence: TGCAGTGCGAGACGGACAGGGGACCTCTCCTACGAGCAGTACTTC. As protein: CSARRTGDLSYEQYF.

This clonotype was seen a single time. The gene calls are TRBV4-3 and TRBJ1-2; 7 bases are a match to TRBD1. This CDR3 has 15 amino acids. Unmatched junction bases numbered 8, after V lost 0 bases and J lost 7 bases. Germline loops: CDR1 LGHNA, CDR2 YSLEER. The CDR3 here is CASSQDRRGRGGYTF. CDR3 in DNA: TGCGCCAGCAGCCAAGATCGAAGGGGGCGAGGTGGCTACACCTTC.

The chain combines TRBV6-5 with TRBJ1-1; 7 nucleotides line up with TRBD1. V dropped 6 bases and J dropped 1; count of bases not matched to a gene: 5. From germline, CDR1 is MNHEY and CDR2 SVGAGI. This CDR3 region has 14 residues. This chain's CDR3 is CASRTTGANTEAFF. The CDR3 nucleotides read TGTGCCAGCAGGACTACAGGGGCGAACACTGAAGCTTTCTTT.

V is TRBV27 and J is TRBJ2-3; D uncertain. V was pared by 3 bases and J by 2 bases, with 9 bases between. The V gene's germline CDR1 is MNHEY and CDR2 SMNVEV (reference sequence). The CDR3 runs to 14 residues. CDR3 nucleotide sequence: TGTGCCAGCAGTTTTAGCCAGAACACAGATACGCAGTATTTT. As protein: CASSFSQNTDTQYF.

This chain uses TRBV24-1 with TRBJ2-1; D ambiguous. The V and J ends lost 0 bases and 6 bases respectively, with 11 bases between them. This CDR3 is 15 amino acids long. From germline, CDR1 is KGHDR and CDR2 SFDVKD. Here the CDR3 DNA reads TGTGCCACCAGTGATTTGTATGACTTCGGCAATGAGCAGTTCTTC. Encoded protein: CATSDLYDFGNEQFF.

The chain combines TRBV27 with TRBJ2-1; TRBD1 matches 12 bases. J lost 8 bases, V lost 2 bases, and 4 bases had no gene match. Germline loops: CDR1 MNHEY, CDR2 SMNVEV (reference sequence). The CDR3 contains 15 residues. CDR3 loop: CASSLMGQGAHEQFF. CDR3 bases: TGTGCCAGCAGTTTAATGGGACAGGGGGCACATGAGCAGTTCTTC.

The chain couples TRBV9 to TRBJ2-3; possible D gene TRBD2, 5 bases. In germline, CDR1 is SGDLS, CDR2 YYNGEE. Deletions cut 4 bases from V and 2 bases from J, with 20 bases between. The CDR3 has 17 amino acids. In nucleotides, the CDR3 is TGTGCCAGCAGCCCGCACCCGTGGGAGTCAGTCACAGATACGCAGTATTTT. As protein: CASSPHPWESVTDTQYF.

V is TRBV9 and J is TRBJ2-1, with TRBD2 matching over 9 bases. The CDR3 covers 16 residues. Unmatched junction bases numbered 9, after V lost 4 bases and J lost 4 bases. The germline V gene has CDR1 SGDLS and CDR2 YYNGEE. The CDR3 loop reads CASSLTSGTNYNEQFF. The CDR3 DNA reads as TGTGCCAGCAGCTTGACTAGCGGTACGAATTACAATGAGCAGTTCTTC.

V usage is TRBV9 and J usage is TRBJ2-3; 10 bases match TRBD2. The CDR3 has 17 residues. After removal of 4 bases from V and 2 bases from J, the junction contained 10 bases not matched to a gene. Germline CDR1 and CDR2: SGDLS and YYNGEE. The CDR3 is CASSHRSSGRTTDTQYF. The DNA for the CDR3 is TGTGCCAGCAGCCATCGGAGTAGCGGGAGGACCACAGATACGCAGTATTTT.

J is TRBJ2-7 and V is TRBV6-6, with 8 bases fitting TRBD2. This CDR3 is 15 amino acids long. CDR1 MNHNY and CDR2 SVGAGI come from the germline V gene (reference sequence). The junction had 10 bases not matched to a gene; V was cut back by 6 bases and J by 3 bases. CDR3 amino acids: CASSIGTSPVYEQYF. The CDR3 DNA reads as TGTGCCAGCAGCATTGGGACTAGTCCCGTCTACGAGCAGTACTTC.

The rearrangement joins TRBV6-5 to TRBJ2-1; D possibly corresponds to TRBD1 (5 bases). This CDR3 spans 13 amino acids. Per the germline V gene, CDR1 is MNHEY and CDR2 is SVGAGI. Trimming cost V 2 bases and J 10 bases, with 12 bases left between them. CDR3 in amino acids: CASSYTPRGEQFF. The CDR3, as DNA: TGTGCCAGCAGTTACACGCCTAGGGGAGAGCAGTTCTTC.

This clonotype has a handful of counts. V is TRBV19 and J is TRBJ1-1; 8 bases are shared with TRBD1. The V gene end was trimmed by 5 bases and the J gene end by 4 bases; junction bases not matched to a gene: 3. The CDR3 is 13 amino acids. CDR1 and CDR2 from the germline V gene are LNHDA and SQIVND (reference sequence). The CDR3 here is CASSPTGGTEAFF. The CDR3 nucleotides read TGTGCCAGTAGTCCTACAGGGGGCACTGAAGCTTTCTTT.

The genes are TRBV20-1 and TRBJ1-1, with unresolved D. V was shortened by 6 bases and J by 3 bases, with 20 bases between the two germline ends. This CDR3 spans 15 amino acids. Per the germline V gene, CDR1 is DFQATT and CDR2 is SNEGSKA (reference sequence). The CDR3, as DNA: TGCAGTGCCCGAGATTATGGGGTTGCAGACACTGAAGCTTTCTTT. Its translation is CSARDYGVADTEAFF.

This chain connects TRBV2 to TRBJ2-5; 7 bases are shared with TRBD1. Trimming removed 2 bases from V and 5 bases from J; junction bases left unmatched: 17. Germline CDR1 SNHLY, CDR2 FYNNEI. CDR3 size: 18 residues. The CDR3 DNA sequence: TGTGCCAGCAGTGAACGCGGTGACAGGGCGTGGGGGATTGAGACCCAGTACTTC. Its protein product is CASSERGDRAWGIETQYF. Full variable domain (rest looked up from reference TRBV2 and TRBJ2-5): EPEVTQTPSHQVTQMGQEVILRCVPISNHLYFYWYRQILGQKVEFLVSFYNNEISEKSEIFDDQFSVERPDGSNFTLKIRSTKLEDSAMYFCASSERGDRAWGIETQYFGPGTRLLVL.

This clonotype was counted a single time. V usage is TRBV11-2 and J usage is TRBJ2-5, with 7 bases lining up with TRBD2. From germline, CDR1 is SGHAT and CDR2 FQNNGV. J lost 0 bases, V lost 2 bases, and 3 bases had no gene match. The CDR3 loop spans 15 amino acids. The CDR3 region has the DNA TGTGCCAGCAGCTTAATAGCGGGCGACCAAGAGACCCAGTACTTC. It yields the protein CASSLIAGDQETQYF.

The rearrangement uses TRBV13 and TRBJ2-1, with D hard to call. Germline V gene sequence: CDR1 PRHDT, CDR2 FYEKMQ (reference sequence). The V end lost 8 bases, the J end lost 0 bases, and 11 bases lay between the germline ends. The CDR3 spans 14 residues. The CDR3, as DNA: TGTGCCAGCCGAAGAGGCAGCTCCTACAATGAGCAGTTCTTC. It yields the protein CASRRGSSYNEQFF.

The CDR3 is CAWSVQGRVNQPQHF. In DNA, the CDR3 is TGTGCCTGGAGTGTACAAGGCAGGGTGAATCAGCCCCAGCATTTT. This chain links TRBV30 with TRBJ1-5; possibly TRBD1 for D (5 bases). Germline V gene data show CDR1 as GTSNPN and CDR2 as SVGIG (reference sequence). The CDR3 covers 15 residues. The V and J ends lost 0 bases and 4 bases respectively, with 13 bases between them.

The gene calls are TRBV5-1 and TRBJ1-1, with a possible D match to TRBD1 (6 bases). CDR1 SGHRS and CDR2 YFSETQ come from the germline V gene. The CDR3 spans 12 residues. V lost 5 bases to trimming and J lost 7 bases, with 12 bases between them. The CDR3 DNA sequence: TGCGCCAGCAGTACAGGGACCGTTGAAGCTTTCTTT. It is translated as CASSTGTVEAFF.

This chain uses TRBV25-1 with TRBJ1-6, with D perhaps matching TRBD1 (6 bases). The CDR3 consists of 16 residues. The V end lost 0 bases, the J end lost 7 bases, and 13 bases lay between the germline ends. From germline, CDR1 is MGHDK and CDR2 SYGVNS. CDR3 loop: CASSEYVGTPNSPLHF. In nucleotides, the CDR3 is TGTGCCAGCAGTGAATACGTCGGGACACCGAATTCACCCCTCCACTTT.

The chain joins TRBV6-2 or TRBV6-3 to TRBJ1-1, with D maybe TRBD1 (5 bases). Between the trimmed V and J ends, which lost 6 bases and 0 bases, there was a span of 11 bases. Germline assignment: CDR1 MNHEY and CDR2 SVGEGT. The CDR3 loop spans 14 amino acids. The CDR3 here is CASRAAGMNTEAFF. Here the CDR3 DNA reads TGTGCCAGCAGGGCGGCAGGGATGAACACTGAAGCTTTCTTT.

The J gene is TRBJ2-1, the V gene TRBV5-1; 10 bases align to TRBD2. CDR1 is SGHRS, CDR2 YFSETQ, per germline. This CDR3 is 15 amino acids long. The trim removed 0 bases at V and 7 bases at J, leaving 4 bases unmatched. CDR3 sequence: CASSLVGTSENEQFF. The DNA for the CDR3 is TGCGCCAGCAGCTTGGTAGGGACTAGCGAGAATGAGCAGTTCTTC.

The chain combines TRBV2 with TRBJ2-6; D not certain. From germline, CDR1 is SNHLY and CDR2 FYNNEI. The CDR3 spans 15 residues. V was pared by 5 bases and J by 0 bases, with 8 bases between. Here the CDR3 DNA reads TGTGCCAGCAGTAAAGGGTTCTCTGGGGCCAACGTCCTGACTTTC. Amino acids: CASSKGFSGANVLTF.

The gene calls are TRBV6-5 and TRBJ1-4; no definite D call. With 2 bases removed from V and 3 bases from J, the gap between germline ends came to 22 bases. Germline assignment: CDR1 MNHEY and CDR2 SVGAGI. The CDR3 covers 19 residues. CDR3 DNA: TGTGCCAGCAGTTACCAGTGGGGAGGGATGTCGTTCGCTAATGAAAAACTGTTTTTT. It translates to CASSYQWGGMSFANEKLFF.

The rearrangement uses TRBV3-1 and TRBJ2-3; unclear D gene. V lost 0 bases and J 7 bases, leaving 17 bases between the germline ends. CDR1 LGHDT and CDR2 YNNKEL come from the germline V gene (reference sequence). The CDR3 sequence is 16 residues long. The CDR3 sequence: CASSQDLGPSGNTQYF. In DNA form, the CDR3 reads TGTGCCAGCAGCCAAGATCTTGGTCCTAGTGGGAATACGCAGTATTTT.

The chain couples TRBV7-8 to TRBJ2-3, with 8 bases that match TRBD2. J lost 0 bases, V lost 4 bases, and 9 bases had no gene match. CDR1 and CDR2 (germline): SGHVS, FQNEAQ. CDR3 length equals 17 residues. CDR3 nucleotide sequence: TGTGCCAGCAGCTCCCGCAGGACTAGCAGGAGCACAGATACGCAGTATTTT. Translation: CASSSRRTSRSTDTQYF.

The chain has TRBV6-6 and TRBJ2-7; maybe TRBD2 (6 bases). The CDR3 is 15 residues long. Germline values: CDR1 MNHNY, CDR2 SVGAGI (reference sequence). Trimming stripped 5 bases from V and 2 bases from J, with 16 bases between. This CDR3 is CASSIYSGRAYEQYF. The CDR3 DNA reads TGTGCCAGCAGTATCTACAGCGGGCGGGCCTACGAGCAGTACTTC.

A single count supports this clonotype. This chain joins TRBV5-1 and TRBJ1-2, with D tentatively TRBD1 (5 bases). Germline V lookup: CDR1 SGHRS, CDR2 YFSETQ. Between the trimmed V and J ends, which lost 5 bases and 4 bases, there was a span of 9 bases. The CDR3 is 12 residues long. CDR3 coding DNA: TGCGCCAGCAGTGAGGGGACCTATGGCTACACCTTC. This sequence encodes CASSEGTYGYTF.

The rearrangement uses TRBV5-1 and TRBJ1-4, with D uncertain. The germline CDR1 and CDR2 sequences are SGHRS and YFSETQ. CDR3 length: 15 residues. V was trimmed by 5 bases and J by 0 bases, leaving 11 bases between them. CDR3 region: CASSPGFATNEKLFF. The CDR3, as DNA: TGCGCCAGCAGTCCCGGGTTTGCAACTAATGAAAAACTGTTTTTT.

The chain combines TRBV2 with TRBJ2-7, with no clear D. Per the germline V gene, CDR1 is SNHLY and CDR2 is FYNNEI. V lost 1 base to trimming and J lost 2 bases, with 12 bases between them. This CDR3 is built from 15 residues. CDR3 DNA sequence: TGTGCCAGCAGTGAAGATAGGGCGGCCCCCTACGAGCAGTACTTC. As protein: CASSEDRAAPYEQYF.

The gene calls are TRBV19 and TRBJ1-5; no definite D call. CDR3 size: 13 residues. Germline lookup yields CDR1 LNHDA and CDR2 SQIVND (reference sequence). V was shortened by 5 bases and J by 5 bases, with 10 bases between the two germline ends. The CDR3 loop is CASSFVVDQPQHF. Here the CDR3 DNA reads TGTGCCAGTAGTTTTGTTGTTGATCAGCCCCAGCATTTT. Full variable domain (missing parts from reference TRBV19 and TRBJ1-5): DGGITQSPKYLFRKEGQNVTLSCEQNLNHDAMYWYRQDPGQGLRLIYYSQIVNDFQKGDIAEGYSVSREKKESFPLTVTSAQKNPTAFYLCASSFVVDQPQHFGDGTRLSIL.